A selection of T cell receptor beta chains follows, all from one sample in a study of yellow fever vaccine responses in identical twins. TCRdb re-derived calls from the RT-PCR reads in MiXCR, one entry per CDR3 protein. Of 3,600 or so distinct CDR3 sequences in the sample, more than 75% are singletons; the top ten hold less than 2%. Sequencing was performed on T cells from blood (PBMCs), unsorted or a sorted subset (not recorded which), taken before or after yellow fever vaccination (not recorded which). The receptors stem from a woman between 18 and 29 years old who received the yellow fever vaccine. The CDR3 runs from the conserved cysteine through the conserved F or W. The D gene is left open where the match is weak. The listing skips clone size in some rows; elsewhere it reads once, few, many or a size class.

v_call	d_call	clone_size	j_call	cdr3_aa	cdr3_nt
TRBV2	-	-	TRBJ1-5	CASSDRVFNQPQHF	TGTGCCAGCAGTGATCGAGTCTTCAATCAGCCCCAGCATTTT
TRBV28	-	-	TRBJ1-1	CASSFKRSNTEAFF	TGTGCCAGCAGTTTTAAACGGTCGAACACTGAAGCTTTCTTT
TRBV10-1	TRBD1	-	TRBJ2-7	CASSVTGDEQYF	TGCGCCAGCAGTGTGACAGGGGACGAGCAGTACTTC
TRBV7-9	-	-	TRBJ2-2	CASRVAGAGELFF	TGTGCCAGCAGAGTAGCCGGCGCCGGGGAGCTGTTTTTT
TRBV9	-	-	TRBJ1-4	CASSVGQASEKLFF	TGTGCCAGCAGCGTGGGTCAGGCAAGTGAAAAACTGTTTTTT
TRBV11-2	-	-	TRBJ2-7	CASSPGLYEQYF	TGTGCCAGCAGCCCAGGGTTATACGAGCAGTACTTC
TRBV10-3	TRBD1	once	TRBJ2-2	CAISAEGAKTGELFF	TGTGCCATCAGTGCCGAGGGGGCGAAAACCGGGGAGCTGTTTTTT
TRBV11-1	TRBD2	-	TRBJ2-7	CASSLGLAGYEQYF	TGTGCCAGCAGCTTGGGACTAGCGGGATACGAGCAGTACTTC
TRBV29-1	TRBD2	-	TRBJ2-1	CSVVGLAGSYNEQFF	TGCAGCGTTGTTGGGCTAGCGGGGAGCTACAATGAGCAGTTCTTC
TRBV11-2	TRBD1	few	TRBJ1-5	CASSDRGRGQPQHF	TGTGCCAGCAGCGACAGGGGGCGCGGTCAGCCCCAGCATTTT
TRBV4-3	-	-	TRBJ2-3	CASSQTGSADTQYF	TGCGCCAGCAGCCAGACAGGATCGGCAGATACGCAGTATTTT
TRBV11-2	TRBD1	-	TRBJ2-3	CASSKTGATDTQYF	TGTGCCAGCAGCAAGACAGGGGCGACAGATACGCAGTATTTT
TRBV11-2	-	once	TRBJ2-7	CASSSRWESEQYF	TGTGCCAGCAGCTCCCGGTGGGAATCCGAGCAGTACTTC
TRBV11-3	-	-	TRBJ2-7	CASLAPDLSNSYEQYF	TGTGCCAGCCTAGCGCCCGACCTTTCTAACTCCTACGAGCAGTACTTC
TRBV5-1	-	-	TRBJ2-2	CASSPDTGELFF	TGCGCCAGCAGCCCAGACACCGGGGAGCTGTTTTTT
TRBV20-1	-	-	TRBJ1-2	CSARDPANYGYTF	TGCAGTGCTAGAGATCCGGCTAACTATGGCTACACCTTC
TRBV18	TRBD1	-	TRBJ2-1	CASSPQTGKYNEQFF	TGTGCCAGCTCACCCCAGACAGGGAAGTACAATGAGCAGTTCTTC
TRBV5-1	TRBD1	once	TRBJ2-1	CASSIRTGTGGVF	TGCGCCAGCAGCATACGAACCGGGACAGGGGGGGTCTTC
TRBV29-1	TRBD1	-	TRBJ2-1	CSVYRGRWGANEQFF	TGCAGCGTTTACAGGGGGCGATGGGGTGCCAATGAGCAGTTCTTC
TRBV15	-	-	TRBJ2-4	CATTRRGAKNIQYF	TGTGCCACCACACGGAGGGGGGCCAAAAACATTCAGTACTTC
TRBV11-2	-	-	TRBJ2-3	CASSANGGLDTQYF	TGTGCCAGCAGCGCTAATGGGGGCCTAGATACGCAGTATTTT
TRBV3-1	-	-	TRBJ2-5	CASSPDPSGRETQYF	TGTGCCAGCAGCCCAGATCCCAGCGGGCGGGAGACCCAGTACTTC
TRBV29-1	-	-	TRBJ1-1	CSVAAPWERNTEAFF	TGCAGCGTTGCAGCACCTTGGGAAAGGAACACTGAAGCTTTCTTT
TRBV2	-	-	TRBJ2-2	CASNMGLNTGELFF	TGTGCCAGCAACATGGGACTTAACACCGGGGAGCTGTTTTTT
TRBV3-1	TRBD2	-	TRBJ2-1	CASSQGWASGPYNEQFF	TGTGCCAGCAGCCAAGGTTGGGCTAGCGGGCCTTACAATGAGCAGTTCTTC
TRBV7-3	TRBD1	-	TRBJ2-7	CASSLTTGVNEQYF	TGTGCCAGCAGCTTAACGACAGGGGTCAACGAGCAGTACTTC
TRBV29-1	-	-	TRBJ1-2	CSVVRQANYGYTF	TGCAGCGTCGTCAGGCAGGCTAACTATGGCTACACCTTC
TRBV28	-	-	TRBJ1-2	CASSTPSQGLYGYTF	TGTGCCAGCAGTACCCCCTCACAGGGTCTCTATGGCTACACCTTC
TRBV23-1	-	once	TRBJ2-3	CASSLTWGSANTDTQYF	TGCGCCAGCAGTCTCACCTGGGGCAGCGCCAACACAGATACGCAGTATTTT
TRBV11-2	-	-	TRBJ2-1	CASSVRDPVMAHNEQFF	TGTGCCAGCAGCGTCCGGGACCCAGTTATGGCACACAATGAGCAGTTCTTC
TRBV13	-	-	TRBJ1-6	CASGWARDSPLHF	TGTGCCAGCGGGTGGGCAAGGGATTCACCCCTCCACTTT
TRBV11-1	-	-	TRBJ1-2	CASTYGDKANYGYTF	TGTGCCAGCACGTACGGGGACAAAGCTAACTATGGCTACACCTTC
TRBV4-3	TRBD2	-	TRBJ2-3	CASSPGTSGSTDTQYF	TGCGCCAGCAGCCCTGGGACTAGCGGTTCCACAGATACGCAGTATTTT
TRBV18	-	-	TRBJ2-7	CASSPPETNEQYF	TGTGCCAGCTCACCACCGGAAACGAACGAGCAGTACTTC
TRBV20-1	-	-	TRBJ2-7	CSGTPSSYEQYF	TGCAGTGGGACTCCCAGCTCCTACGAGCAGTACTTC
TRBV4-1	TRBD1	-	TRBJ2-7	CASSQEGQGAGYEQYF	TGCGCCAGCAGCCAAGAGGGACAGGGGGCAGGCTACGAGCAGTACTTC
TRBV15	-	-	TRBJ2-1	CATSRDSWGSNNEQFF	TGTGCCACCAGCAGAGATTCTTGGGGGTCTAACAATGAGCAGTTCTTC
TRBV7-2	-	-	TRBJ2-7	CASSFLPTYEQYF	TGTGCCAGCAGCTTCCTTCCTACCTACGAGCAGTACTTC
TRBV15	-	-	TRBJ2-5	CATSRDQGKETQYF	TGTGCCACCAGCAGAGACCAAGGGAAAGAGACCCAGTACTTC
TRBV29-1	-	-	TRBJ1-1	CSVEPRMAGPGTEAFF	TGCAGCGTTGAACCGAGGATGGCAGGGCCGGGGACTGAAGCTTTCTTT
TRBV2	TRBD1	-	TRBJ1-5	CASRDRTGNQPQHF	TGTGCCAGCAGGGACAGGACAGGTAACCAGCCCCAGCATTTT
TRBV11-1	-	-	TRBJ2-3	CASSLAGGTDTQYF	TGTGCCAGCAGCTTAGCGGGGGGCACAGATACGCAGTATTTT
TRBV20-1	-	-	TRBJ1-6	CSAIRPPLHF	TGCAGTGCTATCAGGCCACCCCTCCACTTT
TRBV5-1	-	-	TRBJ1-6	CASSLVGANSPLHF	TGCGCCAGCAGCTTGGTCGGGGCAAATTCACCCCTCCACTTT
TRBV5-1	-	once	TRBJ2-5	CASSLATAGGQETQYF	TGCGCCAGCAGCTTGGCCACTGCCGGGGGCCAAGAGACCCAGTACTTC